This T cell receptor (beta chain) was sequenced for a study of blood T cell repertoires in COVID-19. About the study: Sources were T cells, B-cell-depleted T cells, or PBMCs; the material itself was cDNA or gDNA.

Germline-derived CDR1 and CDR2 are MNHEY and SMNVEV (reference sequence). V lost 3 bases and J 9 bases, leaving 12 bases between the germline ends. This CDR3 is built from 13 residues. Sequencing used immunoSEQ multiplex PCR; TCRdb keeps in-frame clones, though not all of them. This sample yields about 230,000 clones, of which roughly 91% are seen a single time; 3% to 4% belongs to the top ten. This chain connects TRBV27 to TRBJ2-4; D perhaps matches TRBD1 (5 bases). Sequences were obtained from PBMCs or T cells enriched from blood (not recorded which). The receptor was isolated from a woman in her 30s with acute COVID-19. The CDR3 coding sequence is TGTGCCAGCAGTTTTCCAGGGTCGGGCATTCAGTACTTC. It is translated as CASSFPGSGIQYF.